Following are 26 T cell receptor beta chains from one sample sequenced in a study of control samples from healthy donors and cancer patients. The table came from immunoSEQ multiplex PCR; TCRdb's copy has only in-frame clones and leaves some out. The table has some 96,000 clones, approximately 95% seen once. What was sequenced was blood. All receptors derive from a man between 18 and 29 years old in good health.

V and J are TRBV2 and TRBJ1-2; no reliable D call. There are 12 residues in the CDR3. V lost 4 bases and J lost 6, with 9 bases in between. Per the germline V gene, CDR1 is SNHLY and CDR2 is FYNNEI. CDR3 in DNA: TGTGCCAGCAGTGGTCTCTATCATGGCTACACCTTC. It codes for CASSGLYHGYTF.

This clone was observed a single time. The chain combines TRBV4-1 with TRBJ1-2, with a weak D call TRBD1 (5 bases). V was cut by 1 base and J by 4 bases, with 10 bases left in between. The CDR3 contains 14 residues. Germline V gene lookup returns CDR1 MGHRA and CDR2 YSYEKL. The CDR3 bases are TGCGCCAGCAGCCAAGCTGACAGCTTCTATGGCTACACCTTC. This codes for CASSQADSFYGYTF.

This chain connects TRBV4-1 to TRBJ1-5, with D possibly matching TRBD1 (6 bases). Germline V gives CDR1 MGHRA, CDR2 YSYEKL. Trimming removed 4 bases from V and 6 bases from J, with 16 bases in between. CDR3 size: 15 residues. The CDR3 protein is CASSPLTGGIQPQHF. In DNA, the CDR3 is TGCGCCAGCAGCCCCTTGACAGGAGGTATTCAGCCCCAGCATTTT.

This chain joins TRBV19 and TRBJ2-2; no clear D. CDR1 is LNHDA, CDR2 SQIVND, per germline (reference sequence). The CDR3 runs 13 residues. Between the trimmed V and J ends, which lost 7 bases and 5 bases, there was a span of 11 bases. DNA of the CDR3: TGTGCCAGTAATGGGGATTTGACCGGGGAGCTGTTTTTT. Amino acids: CASNGDLTGELFF. Complete variable domain (other parts from reference TRBV19 and TRBJ2-2): DGGITQSPKYLFRKEGQNVTLSCEQNLNHDAMYWYRQDPGQGLRLIYYSQIVNDFQKGDIAEGYSVSREKKESFPLTVTSAQKNPTAFYLCASNGDLTGELFFGEGSRLTVL.

The chain combines TRBV9 with TRBJ1-3; possible D gene TRBD1, 5 bases. Per the germline V gene, CDR1 is SGDLS and CDR2 is YYNGEE. This CDR3 region has 18 residues. Trimming removed 4 bases at V and 0 bases at J, with 20 bases between. DNA of the CDR3: TGTGCCAGCAGCTATACACCTAAACAGGATTCCTCTGGAAACACCATATATTTT. Protein: CASSYTPKQDSSGNTIYF.

This rearrangement joins TRBV5-1 to TRBJ2-7, with TRBD1 identical over 10 bases. J gave up 7 bases and V 0 bases, and 7 bases lay outside the gene matches. Germline lookup yields CDR1 SGHRS and CDR2 YFSETQ. This CDR3 region has 15 residues. The CDR3 loop reads CASSLEGQGFEEQYF. The CDR3 DNA reads TGCGCCAGCAGCTTGGAGGGACAGGGGTTTGAAGAGCAGTACTTC.

V gene TRBV15 combines with J gene TRBJ1-1; maybe TRBD1 (5 bases). Germline V CDR1 and CDR2: LNHNV, YYDKDF (reference sequence). V lost 0 bases and J lost 3, with 8 bases in between. The CDR3 is made up of 14 amino acids. CDR3 residues: CATSRDRVDTEAFF. The CDR3 DNA sequence: TGTGCCACCAGCAGAGACAGGGTGGACACTGAAGCTTTCTTT.

This clone was found once. The rearrangement links TRBV6-5 to TRBJ1-6; D gene uncertain. CDR1 MNHEY and CDR2 SVGAGI come from the germline V gene. The CDR3 runs 14 residues. The ends were cut back, 7 bases at V and 0 bases at J, with 7 bases in the middle. CDR3 amino acids: CASMENSYNSPLHF. The CDR3 region has the DNA TGTGCCAGCATGGAAAACTCCTATAATTCACCCCTCCACTTT.

The chain has TRBV6-5 and TRBJ1-4, with TRBD1 matching 9 bases. Germline-derived CDR1 and CDR2 are MNHEY and SVGAGI. J was trimmed by 2 bases and V by 4 bases; bases with no gene match: 2. The CDR3 covers 15 residues. The DNA for the CDR3 is TGTGCCAGCAGTTCTACAGGGGGCACTAATGAAAAACTGTTTTTT. Protein product: CASSSTGGTNEKLFF.

This clone was picked up one time. The rearrangement links TRBV4-3 to TRBJ2-4, with no clear D. The CDR3 spans 17 residues. V shed 0 bases and J shed 3 bases, with 15 bases lying between them. Germline CDR1 and CDR2: LGHNA and YSLEER. CDR3 in amino acids: CASSQDLRAAHKNIQYF. The CDR3 bases are TGCGCCAGCAGCCAAGACCTTAGGGCAGCGCACAAAAACATTCAGTACTTC.

J is TRBJ2-2 and V is TRBV4-1; no clear D gene. With 4 bases removed from V and 6 bases from J, the gap between germline ends came to 21 bases. Germline V lookup: CDR1 MGHRA, CDR2 YSYEKL. The CDR3 sequence is 17 residues long. The CDR3: CASSPTDGRLWAGELFF. In DNA, the CDR3 is TGCGCCAGCAGCCCCACTGACGGACGGCTGTGGGCCGGGGAGCTGTTTTTT.

V usage is TRBV6-2 or TRBV6-3 and J usage is TRBJ2-5, with D maybe TRBD1 (6 bases). V gave up 0 bases and J gave up 1 base, with 9 bases separating them. The CDR3 is made up of 15 amino acids. The germline V gene has CDR1 MNHEY and CDR2 SVGEGT. CDR3 coding DNA: TGTGCCAGCAGTTACTCTCCCAGGGGCCAAGAGACCCAGTACTTC. Translating it yields CASSYSPRGQETQYF.

This chain connects TRBV5-1 to TRBJ2-1; 9 nucleotides line up with TRBD2. The germline gives CDR1 SGHRS, CDR2 YFSETQ. The V and J ends lost 3 bases and 9 bases, in that order; junction bases with no gene match: 13. CDR3 length: 16 amino acids. Here the CDR3 reads CASSSLVAGVVAEQFF. CDR3 sequence (DNA): TGCGCCAGCAGCTCCCTAGTAGCGGGAGTGGTTGCTGAGCAGTTCTTC.

This clone appeared a single time. The chain uses TRBV6-5 and TRBJ1-1; weak D call: TRBD1 (6 bases). CDR3 length: 16 amino acids. V was cut by 2 bases and J by 1 base, with 14 bases left in between. CDR1 and CDR2 (germline): MNHEY, SVGAGI. CDR3 sequence reads: CASSYNSGVGNTEAFF. CDR3 nucleotide sequence: TGTGCCAGCAGTTACAACTCAGGGGTGGGGAACACTGAAGCTTTCTTT.

The chain carries TRBV5-5 and TRBJ2-1, with 10 bases fitting TRBD2. This CDR3 spans 15 amino acids. Trimming removed 4 bases from V and 7 bases from J; junction bases left unmatched: 8. Germline CDR1 is SGHKS and CDR2 is YYEKEE (reference sequence). The DNA for the CDR3 is TGTGCCAGCAGCCGCCTAGCGGGAGTGGGGAATGAGCAGTTCTTC. Residues: CASSRLAGVGNEQFF.

V and J are TRBV27 and TRBJ1-1; D unclear. This CDR3 has 13 amino acids. The germline V gene has CDR1 MNHEY and CDR2 SMNVEV (reference sequence). V was shortened by 2 bases and J by 7 bases, with 11 bases between the two germline ends. The CDR3 reads CASSLGDKFEAFF. The CDR3 DNA is TGTGCCAGCAGTTTAGGAGACAAATTTGAAGCTTTCTTT.

This CDR3 reads CAISRGVESTEAFF. The CDR3 coding sequence is TGTGCCATAAGTAGGGGAGTAGAAAGCACTGAAGCTTTCTTT. The chain has TRBV30 and TRBJ1-1; D perhaps matches TRBD1 (5 bases). Germline CDR1 GTSNPN, CDR2 SVGIG (reference sequence). The CDR3 extends over 14 amino acids. Deletions cut 8 bases from V and 4 bases from J, with 20 bases between.

The rearrangement joins TRBV5-5 to TRBJ2-1; 11 bases line up with TRBD2. Germline CDR1 and CDR2: SGHKS and YYEKEE (reference sequence). This CDR3 spans 15 amino acids. The J segment lost 14 bases and the V segment lost 4 bases, leaving 14 bases of the junction unmatched. CDR3 sequence: CASSLTSGISAGEFF. The CDR3 nucleotides are TGTGCCAGCAGCCTGACTAGCGGGATCAGTGCAGGGGAGTTCTTC.

The V and J genes are TRBV2 and TRBJ1-1, with D unresolved. CDR1 is SNHLY and CDR2 is FYNNEI in the germline V gene. The CDR3 has 16 residues. Trimming cost V 2 bases and J 1 base, with 14 bases left between them. CDR3 in amino acids: CASSESYYAPNTEAFF. The CDR3 nucleotides are TGTGCCAGCAGTGAATCTTATTACGCCCCGAACACTGAAGCTTTCTTT.

The rearrangement uses TRBV5-6 and TRBJ1-2; D not certain. Per the germline V gene, CDR1 is SGHDT and CDR2 is YYEEEE. The CDR3 extends over 16 amino acids. Trimming removed 3 bases from V and 3 bases from J, with 18 bases in between. CDR3 amino acids: CASSSPGPFRDYGYTF. The CDR3 coding sequence is TGTGCCAGCAGCTCTCCCGGCCCATTTAGGGACTATGGCTACACCTTC.

Only one count was recorded for this clone. J is TRBJ1-6 and V is TRBV10-2, with D possibly being TRBD1 (6 bases). Per germline, CDR1 WSHSY and CDR2 SAAADI. This CDR3 has 15 amino acids. The V and J ends lost 7 bases and 4 bases respectively, with 14 bases between them. This CDR3 reads CASTDGQLYNSPLHF. CDR3 DNA: TGCGCCAGCACCGATGGACAGCTGTATAATTCACCCCTCCACTTT.

The gene calls are TRBV3-1 (or the pseudogene TRBV3-2) and TRBJ2-1; 11 bases match TRBD2. The CDR3 length is 18 residues. The V segment lost 4 bases and the J segment 5 bases; nucleotides outside the gene matches: 13. Germline lookup yields CDR1 LGHDT and CDR2 YNNKEL (reference sequence). The CDR3 DNA sequence: TGTGCCAGCAGCCCGACGTGGGGAACTAGCGGGGGACACAATGAGCAGTTCTTC. This translates into CASSPTWGTSGGHNEQFF.

The chain has TRBV12-5 and TRBJ1-5, with D uncertain. Germline V CDR1 and CDR2: LGHNT, FRNRAP. V shed 6 bases and J shed 1 base, with 10 bases lying between them. The CDR3 covers 14 residues. The CDR3: CASGKGGSNQPQHF. CDR3 DNA sequence: TGTGCTAGTGGGAAGGGAGGAAGCAATCAGCCCCAGCATTTT.

This rearrangement joins TRBV27 to TRBJ1-6; 11 positions match TRBD1. This CDR3 region has 18 residues. CDR1 is MNHEY and CDR2 is SMNVEV in the germline V gene (reference sequence). V lost 3 bases to trimming and J lost 2 bases; unmatched junction nucleotides: 6. CDR3 loop: CASSFKGQGAPYNSPLHF. The DNA for the CDR3 is TGTGCCAGCAGTTTTAAAGGACAGGGGGCCCCCTATAATTCACCCCTCCACTTT.

V usage is TRBV2 and J usage is TRBJ1-1, with 7 bases lining up with TRBD1. Germline-derived CDR1 and CDR2 are SNHLY and FYNNEI. J gave up 1 base and V 6 bases, and 8 bases lay outside the gene matches. This CDR3 is built from 15 residues. This CDR3 is CASRSRTGENTEAFF. The CDR3 DNA sequence: TGTGCCAGCAGGAGTAGGACAGGAGAGAACACTGAAGCTTTCTTT.

The rearrangement uses TRBV7-8 and TRBJ2-7, with no clear D. Deletions cut 0 bases from V and 0 bases from J, with 6 bases between. Germline V gene sequence: CDR1 SGHVS, CDR2 FQNEAQ. The CDR3 length is 14 residues. The CDR3 nucleotides are TGTGCCAGCAGCTTAGCCCCTGGCTCCTACGAGCAGTACTTC. Its protein is CASSLAPGSYEQYF.